A single sample is the source of the 11 T cell receptor beta chains below, sequenced in a study of blood T cell repertoires in COVID-19. Sequencing was performed with immunoSEQ multiplex PCR; in TCRdb, only in-frame clones are kept and a portion is missing. This sample has some 270,000 clones, with 84% found just once. Sequenced sample: peripheral blood. These receptors all come from a woman aged 40 to 50 who had recovered from COVID-19.

The rearrangement uses TRBV3-1 (or the pseudogene TRBV3-2) and TRBJ1-5; 8 bases line up with TRBD1. CDR1 is LGHDT, CDR2 YNNKEL, per germline (reference sequence). The CDR3 is made up of 14 amino acids. Trimming at V came to 5 bases and at J to 6 bases, leaving 6 bases not matched to a gene. The chain's CDR3 is CASSNTGGLQPQHF. DNA for the CDR3: TGTGCCAGCAGCAACACAGGGGGTCTTCAGCCCCAGCATTTT.

The chain employs TRBV28 and TRBJ2-5; perhaps TRBD2 as D (6 bases). The CDR3 spans 15 residues. Per germline, CDR1 MDHEN and CDR2 SYDVKM. The V end was cut by 4 bases, the J end by 4 bases, with 16 bases between. The CDR3 is CASSSAVRGGETQYF. In nucleotides, the CDR3 is TGTGCCAGCAGTTCGGCGGTGCGGGGCGGAGAGACCCAGTACTTC.

The chain links TRBV6-1 to TRBJ1-5, with D unresolved. V lost 1 base and J lost 3, with 10 bases in between. The CDR3 runs 15 residues. Per the germline V gene, CDR1 is MNHNS and CDR2 is SASEGT. The CDR3: CASSEGGGTNQPQHF. The CDR3 DNA sequence: TGTGCCAGCAGTGAAGGTGGAGGTACCAATCAGCCCCAGCATTTT.

Only one count was recorded for this clone. This sequence joins TRBV5-1 and TRBJ1-2, with 7 bases matching TRBD1. V dropped 3 bases and J dropped 3; count of bases not matched to a gene: 14. Per germline, CDR1 SGHRS and CDR2 YFSETQ. The CDR3 consists of 17 residues. DNA for the CDR3: TGCGCCAGCAGCTCTGACGCCGGGACAGCACTCCACTATGGCTACACCTTC. As protein: CASSSDAGTALHYGYTF.

The gene calls are TRBV6-5 and TRBJ1-1, with 8 bases matching TRBD1. This CDR3 is 14 amino acids long. Germline assignment: CDR1 MNHEY and CDR2 SVGAGI. V lost 6 bases and J lost 4; bases outside the gene matches: 7. CDR3 loop: CASRQQGGSTEAFF. The DNA for the CDR3 is TGTGCCAGCAGACAACAGGGGGGAAGCACTGAAGCTTTCTTT.

The gene calls are TRBV2 and TRBJ2-2; TRBD2 matches 7 bases. Germline trimming cut 3 bases from V and 6 bases from J; bases unmatched to any gene: 10. CDR1 is SNHLY, CDR2 FYNNEI, per germline. CDR3 size: 16 residues. CDR3 loop: CASSDLYTRGAGELFF. Here the CDR3 DNA reads TGTGCCAGCAGTGATTTGTACACTCGGGGGGCCGGGGAGCTGTTTTTT.

With respect to this clone: An end of the junction differs from the germline gene, which may be a read error. The chain uses TRBV5-1 and TRBJ2-7, with 9 bases aligning to TRBD2. This CDR3 is 15 amino acids long. Germline V gene lookup returns CDR1 SGHRS and CDR2 YFSETQ. CDR3 residues: CACSPSGGSSYEQYF. CDR3 DNA: TGCGCCTGCAGCCCGAGCGGGGGGTCTTCCTACGAGCAGTACTTC.

The genes are TRBV7-9 and TRBJ1-3; 7 bases align to TRBD1. The CDR3 totals 14 residues. The ends lost 5 bases at V and 5 bases at J; junction bases unmatched: 6. Germline V gene sequence: CDR1 SEHNR, CDR2 FQNEAQ (reference sequence). The DNA of the CDR3 is TGTGCCAGCAGCACCGCGACAGGGAGAAACACCATATATTTT. It encodes CASSTATGRNTIYF.

The chain combines TRBV29-1 with TRBJ2-5, with D possibly matching TRBD2 (5 bases). V lost 2 bases and J lost 4, with 14 bases in between. The CDR3 is 14 residues long. Germline CDR1 is SQVTM and CDR2 is ANQGSEA. Written as DNA, the CDR3 is TGCAGCGTTGAAATTAGAGGGCTGAGAGAGACCCAGTACTTC. This codes for CSVEIRGLRETQYF.

The genes are TRBV19 and TRBJ2-3, with D possibly matching TRBD2 (6 bases). Trimming stripped 9 bases from V and 5 bases from J, with 15 bases between. The CDR3 spans 13 residues. Per germline, CDR1 LNHDA and CDR2 SQIVND (reference sequence). The CDR3 nucleotides read TGTGCCAGCACGTGGGGGGAAGAAGATACGCAGTATTTT. It translates to CASTWGEEDTQYF.

The sample holds a few counts of this clone. The chain joins TRBV29-1 to TRBJ2-1; D remains unclear. Trimming removed 3 bases at V and 6 bases at J, with 9 bases between. Germline assignment: CDR1 SQVTM and CDR2 ANQGSEA. CDR3 length: 12 amino acids. The CDR3 bases are TGCAGCGTTGATACTTTTCGCAATGAGCAGTTCTTC. This sequence encodes CSVDTFRNEQFF.